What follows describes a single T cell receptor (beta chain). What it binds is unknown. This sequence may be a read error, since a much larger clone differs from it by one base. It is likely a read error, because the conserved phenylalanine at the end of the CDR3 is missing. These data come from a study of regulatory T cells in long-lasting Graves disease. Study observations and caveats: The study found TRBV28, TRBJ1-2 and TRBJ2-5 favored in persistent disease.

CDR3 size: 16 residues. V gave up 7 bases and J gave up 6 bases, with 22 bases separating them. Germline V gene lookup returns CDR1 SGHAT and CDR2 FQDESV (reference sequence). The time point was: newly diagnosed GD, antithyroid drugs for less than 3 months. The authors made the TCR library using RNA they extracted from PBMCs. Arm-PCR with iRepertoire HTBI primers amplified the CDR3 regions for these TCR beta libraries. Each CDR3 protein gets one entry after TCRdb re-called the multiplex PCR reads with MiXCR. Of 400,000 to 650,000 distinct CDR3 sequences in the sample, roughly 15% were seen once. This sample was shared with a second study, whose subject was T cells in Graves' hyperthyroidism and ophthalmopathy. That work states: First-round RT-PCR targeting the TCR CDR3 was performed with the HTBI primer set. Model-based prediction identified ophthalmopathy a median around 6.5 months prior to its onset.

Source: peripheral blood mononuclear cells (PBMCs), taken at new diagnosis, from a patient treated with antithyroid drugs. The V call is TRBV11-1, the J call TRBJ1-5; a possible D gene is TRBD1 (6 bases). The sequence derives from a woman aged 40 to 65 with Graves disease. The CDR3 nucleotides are TGTGCCAGCACTCCCCGGACAGCGATAGTGCGTCAGCCCCAGCATCTT. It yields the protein CASTPRTAIVRQPQHL.